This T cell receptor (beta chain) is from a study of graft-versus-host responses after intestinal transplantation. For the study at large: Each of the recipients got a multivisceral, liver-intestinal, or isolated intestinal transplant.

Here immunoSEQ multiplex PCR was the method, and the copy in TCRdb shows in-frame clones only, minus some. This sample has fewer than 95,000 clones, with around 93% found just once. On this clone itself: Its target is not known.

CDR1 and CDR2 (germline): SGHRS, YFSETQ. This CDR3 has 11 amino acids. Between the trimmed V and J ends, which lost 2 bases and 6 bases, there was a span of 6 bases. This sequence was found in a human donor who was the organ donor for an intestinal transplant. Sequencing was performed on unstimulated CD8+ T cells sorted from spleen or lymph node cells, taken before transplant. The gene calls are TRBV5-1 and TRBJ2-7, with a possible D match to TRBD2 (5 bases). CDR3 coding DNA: TGCGCCAGCAGCTTCGAGGGCGAGCAGTACTTC. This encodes CASSFEGEQYF.